Given below is one TCR beta chain in context. V lost 4 bases and J 8 bases, leaving 15 bases between the germline ends. Germline V gene data show CDR1 as SGHNT and CDR2 as YYREEE (reference sequence). CDR3 size: 13 residues. Sequencing was performed with immunoSEQ multiplex PCR; in TCRdb, only in-frame clones are kept and a portion is missing. This table holds fewer than 2.5 million clones, 90% to 95% found once. This entry comes from a study of shared clonotypes between healthy human individuals. As for the study in general: CD4 naive cells filled three plates per donor, CD4 memory three, CD8 naive two and CD8 memory one.

J is TRBJ1-2 and V is TRBV5-4; no reliable D call. This receptor was obtained from a man between 18 and 35 years old in good health. Some clones in this sample may be carry-over from other donors' samples. Sample: naive CD4+ T cells from PBMCs. The sample's subset: CD45RA+ positively selected. For the CDR3, the DNA is TGTGCCAGCAGCGCACCAGGTGGGCGCGGCTACACCTTC. Translating it yields CASSAPGGRGYTF.